The T cell receptor beta chain under discussion was sequenced for a study of T cell repertoires in cytomegalovirus infection. Across the whole study: Both recently identified HLA-C-restricted and well-studied HLA-B-restricted CMV epitopes were used in the study. From public TCR beta signatures came an indication of both CMV infection and matching HLA type.

From the reads, TCRdb called clonotypes with MiXCR, one entry per CDR3 protein. The data show approximately 340,000 distinct CDR3 sequences, 25% to 35% seen once. Trimming removed 2 bases from V and 4 bases from J, with 11 bases in between. This CDR3 region has 14 residues. Germline CDR1 and CDR2: SGHTA and FQGNSA. This clonotype showed up just once. Its target is unknown. This receptor was obtained from a human donor in good health (CMV status not recorded). Some clones in this sample may be carry-over from other donors' samples. Material: cultured PBMCs, obtained from culture after CMV antigen stimulation. The chain combines TRBV7-2 with TRBJ1-1; unclear D gene. As DNA, the CDR3 is TGTGCCAGCAGCTTACTGTCGGGAACCACTGAAGCTTTCTTT. As protein: CASSLLSGTTEAFF.